A single sample is the source of the 27 T cell receptor beta chains below, sequenced in a study of T-cell memory formation after mild COVID-19. MiXCR was run by TCRdb on the 5' RACE reads, yielding one entry per CDR3 protein. The sample holds about 470,000 distinct CDR3 sequences, 15% to 20% seen once. Sequenced input: PBMCs or a T cell subset sorted from them (not recorded which). These receptors all stem from an adult woman who had mild COVID-19 (a few samples of this study predate the infection). Cell type and time point are not known.

The CDR3 reads CASSTLAGVGNEQFF. In DNA, the CDR3 is TGTGCCAGCAGCACTTTAGCGGGGGTAGGCAATGAGCAGTTCTTC. The gene calls are TRBV9 and TRBJ2-1; TRBD2 agrees at 9 bases. Germline trimming cut 4 bases from V and 6 bases from J; bases unmatched to any gene: 8. The CDR3 extends over 15 amino acids. Germline assignment: CDR1 SGDLS and CDR2 YYNGEE.

This clonotype has more than one count but fewer than ten. V and J are TRBV6-4 and TRBJ2-1; 7 nucleotides match TRBD2. The CDR3 sequence is 13 residues long. Losses at the gene ends were 3 bases for V and 6 bases for J; bases not matched to a gene: 2. Germline values: CDR1 MRHNA, CDR2 SNTAGT. DNA for the CDR3: TGTGCCAGCAGTGATTGGGGGGGCAATGAGCAGTTCTTC. Protein: CASSDWGGNEQFF.

The table lists this clonotype with a few counts. The CDR3 DNA sequence: TGTGCTAGTGCCTCGGGACTAGCGGGAGGGCCAGAAGAGACCCAGTACTTC. This sequence encodes CASASGLAGGPEETQYF. This chain links TRBV12-5 with TRBJ2-5, with 16 nucleotides matching TRBD2. CDR1 is LGHNT, CDR2 FRNRAP, per germline. The CDR3 runs to 17 residues. V lost 7 bases to trimming and J lost 3 bases; unmatched junction nucleotides: 8.

This clonotype was seen a handful of times. The chain uses TRBV5-5 and TRBJ1-1; D not resolved. V was trimmed by 0 bases and J by 11 bases, leaving 17 bases between them. Germline CDR1 SGHKS, CDR2 YYEKEE (reference sequence). This CDR3 has 14 residues. The CDR3 reads CASSLVEGISGAFF. The DNA for the CDR3 is TGTGCCAGCAGCTTGGTCGAGGGAATAAGTGGGGCTTTCTTT.

The sample holds a few counts of this clonotype. V gene TRBV7-2 combines with J gene TRBJ1-2, with D unresolved. The CDR3 covers 14 residues. Between the trimmed V and J ends, which lost 3 bases and 4 bases, there was a span of 12 bases. Germline V lookup: CDR1 SGHTA, CDR2 FQGNSA. Written as DNA, the CDR3 is TGTGCCAGCAGCTTGGGAGGAACCAGCTATGGCTACACCTTC. It specifies CASSLGGTSYGYTF.

This clonotype was found a few times. This chain links TRBV29-1 with TRBJ2-1, with a possible D match to TRBD1 (6 bases). This CDR3 is 13 amino acids long. V dropped 7 bases and J dropped 3 bases, with 13 bases sitting between them. The germline gives CDR1 SQVTM, CDR2 ANQGSEA. CDR3 bases: TGCAGCGCGGACAGCGGAAACTACAATGAGCAGTTCTTC. Encoded protein: CSADSGNYNEQFF.

The rearrangement links TRBV7-9 to TRBJ2-5; possibly TRBD2 for D (5 bases). Between the trimmed V and J ends, which lost 5 bases and 5 bases, there was a span of 21 bases. The CDR3 has 16 residues. Per germline, CDR1 SEHNR and CDR2 FQNEAQ (reference sequence). CDR3 DNA: TGTGCCAGCAGCCACCTAGCTACGACTTCAAGGGAGACCCAGTACTTC. Its protein is CASSHLATTSRETQYF.

Only a few counts were recorded for this clonotype. The V gene is TRBV2, the J gene TRBJ2-2; D not certain. This CDR3 has 15 amino acids. Per the germline V gene, CDR1 is SNHLY and CDR2 is FYNNEI. Deletions cut 4 bases from V and 5 bases from J, with 14 bases between. The DNA for the CDR3 is TGTGCCAGCAGTGGTGGCACCGTGGGAACCGGGGAGCTGTTTTTT. This encodes CASSGGTVGTGELFF.

V is TRBV12-3 or TRBV12-4 and J is TRBJ1-1, with D hard to call. The CDR3 loop spans 13 amino acids. Trimming shortened V by 9 bases and J by 2 bases, and 13 bases separated the two germline ends. This CDR3 is CASAVGENTEAFF. In nucleotides, the CDR3 is TGTGCCAGTGCCGTCGGGGAAAACACTGAAGCTTTCTTT.

This chain joins TRBV30 and TRBJ2-5; no firm D call. CDR3 length equals 14 residues. CDR1 and CDR2 (germline): GTSNPN, SVGIG (reference sequence). V shed 1 base and J shed 3 bases, with 12 bases lying between them. For the CDR3, the DNA is TGTGCCTGGAGTGCCACGATGAAGGAAGAGACCCAGTACTTC. As protein: CAWSATMKEETQYF.

The chain has TRBV10-3 and TRBJ2-7; TRBD2 agrees at 7 bases. Germline V gene sequence: CDR1 ENHRY, CDR2 SYGVKD. The V segment lost 7 bases and the J segment 5 bases; nucleotides outside the gene matches: 8. The CDR3 sequence is 13 residues long. The CDR3 DNA is TGTGCCATCAAAGAAGCGGGAAACGACGAGCAGTACTTC. It encodes CAIKEAGNDEQYF.

This clonotype showed up just a few times. The chain employs TRBV7-9 and TRBJ1-2, with 9 bases lining up with TRBD1. The junction had 11 bases not matched to a gene; V was cut back by 5 bases and J by 4 bases. Germline CDR1 SEHNR, CDR2 FQNEAQ (reference sequence). The CDR3 runs 16 residues. The CDR3 sequence is CASSQIQGARSYGYTF. Written as DNA, the CDR3 is TGTGCCAGCAGCCAAATACAGGGGGCGCGTAGCTATGGCTACACCTTC.

This sequence joins TRBV20-1 and TRBJ2-1, with TRBD1 matching 9 bases. Germline-derived CDR1 and CDR2 are DFQATT and SNEGSKA (reference sequence). V gave up 5 bases and J gave up 5 bases; unmatched junction bases: 7. This CDR3 region has 14 residues. This CDR3 is CSAGNRGQNNEQFF. The CDR3, as DNA: TGCAGTGCTGGCAACAGGGGGCAAAACAATGAGCAGTTCTTC.

At least ten counts were recorded for this clonotype. The V gene is TRBV7-9, the J gene TRBJ1-6; no clear D gene. CDR1 and CDR2 (germline): SEHNR, FQNEAQ (reference sequence). The CDR3 loop spans 14 amino acids. Trimming shortened V by 1 base and J by 9 bases, and 10 bases separated the two germline ends. CDR3 sequence reads: CASSLERNRSPLHF. Written as DNA, the CDR3 is TGTGCCAGCAGCTTAGAGCGGAATCGTTCACCCCTCCACTTT.

V usage is TRBV7-2 and J usage is TRBJ2-7, with 8 bases identical to TRBD2. There are 14 residues in the CDR3. The trim removed 4 bases at V and 4 bases at J, leaving 6 bases unmatched. Germline lookup yields CDR1 SGHTA and CDR2 FQGNSA. CDR3: CASSSRLALYEQYF. CDR3 nucleotide sequence: TGTGCCAGCAGCTCCCGACTAGCGCTGTACGAGCAGTACTTC.

This clonotype was found a few times. The genes are TRBV24-1 and TRBJ2-5, with D perhaps matching TRBD1 (6 bases). Germline V lookup: CDR1 KGHDR, CDR2 SFDVKD. This CDR3 comprises 14 residues. The V gene lost 4 bases and the J gene lost 2 bases, with 10 bases spanning the gap. This CDR3 reads CATSDPDSQETQYF. The CDR3 nucleotides read TGTGCCACCAGTGACCCGGACAGTCAAGAGACCCAGTACTTC.

This chain connects TRBV7-2 to TRBJ2-5, with unresolved D. Germline V gives CDR1 SGHTA, CDR2 FQGNSA. The length of the CDR3 is 13 residues. V lost 1 base and J 5 bases, leaving 8 bases between the germline ends. For the CDR3, the DNA is TGTGCCAGCAGCTTAGTTGGGCTTGAGACCCAGTACTTC. Protein product: CASSLVGLETQYF.

The chain is built from TRBV7-9 and TRBJ2-5; 8 bases match TRBD1. The CDR3 length is 17 residues. Unmatched junction bases numbered 14, after V lost 4 bases and J lost 4 bases. From germline, CDR1 is SEHNR and CDR2 FQNEAQ (reference sequence). CDR3 amino acids: CASSSTTQGARGETQYF. In nucleotides, the CDR3 is TGTGCCAGCAGCTCTACCACCCAGGGGGCGCGTGGAGAGACCCAGTACTTC.

This clonotype was observed a few times. This chain joins TRBV11-2 and TRBJ2-1; D may be TRBD2 (7 bases). The CDR3 has 16 amino acids. Per the germline V gene, CDR1 is SGHAT and CDR2 is FQNNGV. The ends were cut back, 3 bases at V and 7 bases at J, with 19 bases in the middle. CDR3 coding DNA: TGTGCCAGCAGCTTGACAGGCTGGGGAGGGGTAAATGAGCAGTTCTTC. It codes for CASSLTGWGGVNEQFF.

This clonotype has just a few counts. This chain uses TRBV29-1 with TRBJ2-7, with D perhaps being TRBD1 or TRBD2 (5 bases each). The CDR3 runs to 14 residues. V was shortened by 6 bases and J by 3 bases, with 18 bases between the two germline ends. CDR1 and CDR2 (germline): SQVTM, ANQGSEA. Here the CDR3 reads CSVARGDGGYEQYF. DNA of the CDR3: TGCAGCGTGGCGCGAGGGGACGGTGGCTACGAGCAGTACTTC.

This clonotype was seen more than once but under ten times. This chain joins TRBV3-1 and TRBJ1-2, with 7 bases lining up with TRBD1. Germline loops: CDR1 LGHDT, CDR2 YNNKEL (reference sequence). V shed 0 bases and J 4 bases; nucleotides not matched to a gene: 11. The CDR3 is made up of 17 amino acids. The CDR3 region has the DNA TGTGCCAGCAGCCAAGATGCCACGGGACAGCTTTTCTATGGCTACACCTTC. Amino acids: CASSQDATGQLFYGYTF.

This chain's CDR3 is CASSLGGITDTQYF. In nucleotides, the CDR3 is TGTGCCAGCAGCTTAGGTGGGATCACAGATACGCAGTATTTT. The chain carries TRBV11-3 and TRBJ2-3, with D unresolved. Germline assignment: CDR1 SGHNT and CDR2 YENEEA. CDR3 length: 14 residues. The V gene lost 1 base and the J gene lost 2 bases, with 7 bases spanning the gap. Combining the CDR3 with reference TRBV11-3 and TRBJ2-3 gives the whole variable domain EAGVVQSPRYKIIEKKQPVAFWCNPISGHNTLYWYLQNLGQGPELLIRYENEEAVDDSQLPKDRFSAERLKGVDSTLKIQPAELGDSAVYLCASSLGGITDTQYFGPGTRLTVL.

This clonotype was observed at least ten times. This sequence joins TRBV18 and TRBJ2-3; a weak D match, TRBD1 (5 bases). Trimming removed 5 bases at V and 3 bases at J, with 9 bases between. This CDR3 comprises 13 residues. Germline V gene sequence: CDR1 KGHSH, CDR2 LQKENI. The CDR3: CASSFQGTDTQYF. The CDR3 DNA sequence: TGTGCCAGCTCATTCCAGGGAACAGATACGCAGTATTTT.

This clonotype turned up a few times. The J gene is TRBJ2-7, the V gene TRBV5-1; the D gene is possibly TRBD1 (5 bases). The V end lost 3 bases, the J end lost 1 base, and 14 bases lay between the germline ends. CDR1 and CDR2 from the germline V gene are SGHRS and YFSETQ. CDR3 length: 15 residues. The CDR3: CASSSTVGRSYEQYF. The CDR3 nucleotides are TGCGCCAGCAGCTCTACCGTGGGGCGATCCTACGAGCAGTACTTC.

This clonotype was seen a handful of times. The chain combines TRBV4-2 with TRBJ2-3; TRBD2 matches 8 bases. Germline CDR1 LGHNA, CDR2 YNFKEQ. CDR3 length: 17 residues. Losses at the gene ends were 0 bases for V and 4 bases for J; bases not matched to a gene: 9. The CDR3 protein is CASSQELSGSSADTQYF. The CDR3 DNA follows: TGTGCCAGCAGCCAAGAGTTGAGCGGGAGTTCGGCAGATACGCAGTATTTT.

The sample holds many counts of this clonotype. The germline gene is not matched at one end of the junction; a read error may be the cause. This rearrangement joins TRBV7-7 to TRBJ2-2, with 10 bases that match TRBD1. The CDR3 consists of 16 residues. Germline CDR1 is SSHAT and CDR2 is FNYEAQ (reference sequence). The CDR3 region is CASSLLGQGFAGELFF. Written as DNA, the CDR3 is TGTGCTAGCAGCTTATTGGGACAGGGGTTTGCCGGGGAGCTGTTTTTT. Full variable domain (rest looked up from reference TRBV7-7 and TRBJ2-2): GAGVSQSPRYKVTKRGQDVTLRCDPISSHATLYWYQQALGQGPEFLTYFNYEAQPDKSGLPSDRFSAERPEGSISTLTIQRTEQRDSAMYRCASSLLGQGFAGELFFGEGSRLTVL.

This chain joins TRBV19 and TRBJ2-5; no clear D gene. The V end was cut by 6 bases, the J end by 0 bases, with 8 bases between. Germline V gene sequence: CDR1 LNHDA, CDR2 SQIVND (reference sequence). The CDR3 length is 13 residues. Here the CDR3 reads CASSRSYQETQYF. The CDR3 DNA reads TGTGCCAGTAGCCGTTCGTACCAAGAGACCCAGTACTTC.